This TCR beta chain came from a study of T cell responses to AZD1222 COVID-19 vaccine. Study-wide findings and caveats: Spike-specific TCR breadth and depth rose after two AZD1222 doses. Of the AZD1222 recipients, only 5 or 6 were seropositive at baseline.

The CDR3 contains 14 residues. With 2 bases removed from V and 5 bases from J, the gap between germline ends came to 9 bases. CDR1 is MGHDK and CDR2 is SYGVNS in the germline V gene. Measured with immunoSEQ multiplex PCR; TCRdb has only the in-frame clones, and not every one. The repertoire holds about 150,000 clones, roughly nine tenths seen once, with under 7% in the top ten. In regard to this clone: Its antigen is still unknown.

Sequencing used peripheral blood, obtained on day 0 of MenACWY control vaccination. This receptor was obtained from an adult in good health. The chain couples TRBV25-1 to TRBJ1-4; possible D gene TRBD1, 5 bases. The CDR3 reads CASSEGGGNEKLFF. CDR3 nucleotides: TGTGCCAGCAGTGAAGGTGGGGGAAATGAAAAACTGTTTTTT.